This is a list of T cell receptor beta chains from one sample in a study of cytomegalovirus exposure and HLA in healthy donors. Assay used: immunoSEQ multiplex PCR; TCRdb lists only in-frame clones, some missing. The profile covers approximately 140,000 clones, with about 84% appearing a single time and approximately 1% taken by the ten largest. The sequencing sample was made of PBMCs. The source is a boy between 5 and 17 years old in good health and CMV-seronegative. Both conserved end residues are part of each CDR3. The D gene is left open where the match is weak. Where a row states a size, it is once, few, many or the class of an expanded clone; other rows omit it.

V: TRBV6-5; J: TRBJ1-1; size: NA; D: NA; CDR3: CASSLREMNTEAFF
V: TRBV6-1; J: TRBJ2-5; size: NA; D: NA; CDR3: CASSEGGGETQYF
V: TRBV5-4; J: TRBJ1-1; size: NA; D: NA; CDR3: CASSSNGRYTEAFF
V: TRBV10-1; J: TRBJ2-3; size: once; D: TRBD2; CDR3: CASTLTGTRFTDTQYF
V: TRBV30; J: TRBJ1-2; size: NA; D: NA; CDR3: CAWSGRGRGYTF
V: TRBV4-1; J: TRBJ1-2; size: NA; D: TRBD1; CDR3: CASSQESGTGSYGYTF
V: TRBV7-2; J: TRBJ1-4; size: NA; D: NA; CDR3: CASSPTGGVNEKLFF
V: TRBV2; J: TRBJ1-2; size: NA; D: NA; CDR3: CASSEGVIDGYTF
V: TRBV4-1; J: TRBJ2-5; size: NA; D: TRBD1; CDR3: CASSQDAGGWETQYF
V: TRBV4-1; J: TRBJ2-1; size: NA; D: NA; CDR3: CASSPPDDYNEQFF
V: TRBV19; J: TRBJ1-1; size: once; D: NA; CDR3: CASSAQAGVAGYMNTEAFF
V: TRBV10-3; J: TRBJ2-2; size: once; D: NA; CDR3: CAISESLGTSNTGELFF
V: TRBV30; J: TRBJ2-6; size: NA; D: TRBD1; CDR3: CGVRQGYVLTF
V: TRBV9; J: TRBJ2-5; size: NA; D: NA; CDR3: CASSVATGYVPETQYF
V: TRBV10-3; J: TRBJ2-2; size: NA; D: NA; CDR3: CAIRGQGGELFF
V: TRBV27; J: TRBJ2-6; size: NA; D: NA; CDR3: CASSQDRVGANVLTF
V: TRBV5-1; J: TRBJ2-5; size: once; D: TRBD2; CDR3: CASSLVKAGGETQYF
V: TRBV5-1; J: TRBJ2-1; size: NA; D: TRBD1; CDR3: CASSPGQAPYNEQFF
V: TRBV7-2; J: TRBJ2-6; size: few; D: NA; CDR3: CASERAPGANVLTF
V: TRBV27; J: TRBJ1-2; size: NA; D: NA; CDR3: CASSPQGLDYGYTF
V: TRBV11-2; J: TRBJ2-6; size: NA; D: TRBD1; CDR3: CASSLARQGLSGANVLTF
V: TRBV9; J: TRBJ2-5; size: NA; D: NA; CDR3: CASSVFEYQETQYF
V: TRBV6-5; J: TRBJ2-1; size: many; D: NA; CDR3: CASSTTGWAYNEQFF
V: TRBV7-6; J: TRBJ2-1; size: NA; D: TRBD1; CDR3: CASSLGQGVSNEQFF
V: TRBV11-3; J: TRBJ1-1; size: NA; D: NA; CDR3: CASSLEKGDTEAFF
V: TRBV19; J: TRBJ1-4; size: NA; D: TRBD1; CDR3: CASSTITGEKLFF
V: TRBV28; J: TRBJ2-7; size: few; D: TRBD2; CDR3: CASSLRTSGTYEQYF
V: TRBV9; J: TRBJ2-2; size: NA; D: TRBD2; CDR3: CASSVEAGENGELFF
V: TRBV9; J: TRBJ2-2; size: NA; D: TRBD1; CDR3: CASSSTGAGELFF
V: TRBV12-5; J: TRBJ2-3; size: few; D: TRBD2; CDR3: CASGGGSTDTQYF
V: TRBV6-1; J: TRBJ1-2; size: once; D: NA; CDR3: CASRQGGQGSGGYTF
V: TRBV6-1; J: TRBJ2-3; size: NA; D: NA; CDR3: CASSARTATDTQYF
V: TRBV5-1; J: TRBJ2-1; size: NA; D: TRBD2; CDR3: CASSSTSGHLNEQFF
V: TRBV5-5; J: TRBJ2-7; size: NA; D: NA; CDR3: CASSLAFEDSYEQYF
V: TRBV5-1; J: TRBJ2-7; size: NA; D: TRBD2; CDR3: CASSSPPAGGFDEQYF
V: TRBV5-1; J: TRBJ2-2; size: once; D: NA; CDR3: CASRSNTGELFF
V: TRBV6-5; J: TRBJ2-1; size: NA; D: NA; CDR3: CASRSDRSYNEQFF
V: TRBV5-1; J: TRBJ2-7; size: NA; D: NA; CDR3: CASSFEGVEQYF
V: TRBV27; J: TRBJ1-2; size: once; D: NA; CDR3: CASSFRQISNYGYTF
V: TRBV27; J: TRBJ1-4; size: NA; D: TRBD1; CDR3: CASSLAPPQGSTNEKLFF
V: TRBV7-6; J: TRBJ2-1; size: NA; D: NA; CDR3: CASSLSGSYNEQFF
V: TRBV30; J: TRBJ2-2; size: NA; D: NA; CDR3: CAWTLRAVANTGELFF
V: TRBV5-6; J: TRBJ1-3; size: NA; D: NA; CDR3: CASSGRDTSRNTIYF
V: TRBV2; J: TRBJ2-1; size: NA; D: TRBD2; CDR3: CASRLTSGYNEQFF
V: TRBV19; J: TRBJ2-1; size: NA; D: TRBD1; CDR3: CASGTGTAYNEQFF